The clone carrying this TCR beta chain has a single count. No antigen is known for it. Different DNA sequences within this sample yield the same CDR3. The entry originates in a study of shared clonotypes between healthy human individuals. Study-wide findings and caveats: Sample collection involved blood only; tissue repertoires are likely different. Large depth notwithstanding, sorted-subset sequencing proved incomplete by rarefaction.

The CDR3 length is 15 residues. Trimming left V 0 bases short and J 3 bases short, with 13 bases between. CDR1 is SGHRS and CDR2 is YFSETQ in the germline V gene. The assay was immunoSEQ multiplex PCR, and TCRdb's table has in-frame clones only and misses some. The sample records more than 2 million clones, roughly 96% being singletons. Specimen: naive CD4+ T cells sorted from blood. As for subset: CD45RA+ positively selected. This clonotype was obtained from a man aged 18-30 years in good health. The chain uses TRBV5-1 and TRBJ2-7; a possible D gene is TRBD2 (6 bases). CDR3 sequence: CASSLGGTGSYEQYF. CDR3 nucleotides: TGCGCCAGCAGCTTGGGTGGGACCGGGAGCTACGAGCAGTACTTC.